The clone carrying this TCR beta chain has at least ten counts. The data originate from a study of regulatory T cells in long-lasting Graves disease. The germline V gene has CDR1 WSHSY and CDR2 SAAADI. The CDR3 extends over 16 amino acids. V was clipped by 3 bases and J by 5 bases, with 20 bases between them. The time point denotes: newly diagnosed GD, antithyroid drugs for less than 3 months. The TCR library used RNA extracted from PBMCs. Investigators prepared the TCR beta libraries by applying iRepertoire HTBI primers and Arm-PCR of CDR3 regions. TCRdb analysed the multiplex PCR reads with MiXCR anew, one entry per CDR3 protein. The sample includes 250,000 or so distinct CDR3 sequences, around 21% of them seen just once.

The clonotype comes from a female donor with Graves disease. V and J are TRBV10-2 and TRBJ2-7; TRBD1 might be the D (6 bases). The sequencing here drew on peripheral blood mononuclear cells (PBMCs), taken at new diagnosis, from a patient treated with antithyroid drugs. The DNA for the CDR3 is TGCGCCAGCAGTGACCCTTTTCGGGACACCTTCGACGAGCAGTACTTC. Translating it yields CASSDPFRDTFDEQYF.